Each of the 4 T cell receptor beta chains below was sequenced from the same sample in a study of OX40 agonist ivuxolimab in advanced cancers. The data were produced by immunoSEQ multiplex PCR, yet TCRdb's version contains in-frame clones alone and is incomplete. The sample carries some 76,000 clones, over 85% recorded once. Sample: CD4+ or CD8+ T cells sorted from blood, taken in a trial of the OX40 agonist ivuxolimab. These receptor sequences come from an adult with an advanced solid tumor such as melanoma, head and neck, liver or kidney cancer.

This clone has just a few counts. The rearrangement uses TRBV4-1 and TRBJ1-5; D is possibly TRBD1 (5 bases). The CDR3 length is 13 residues. Trimming removed 6 bases from V and 7 bases from J, with 13 bases in between. Looked up from germline, CDR1 is MGHRA and CDR2 is YSYEKL. CDR3 sequence reads: CASSQGGGQPQHF. The CDR3 region has the DNA TGCGCCAGCAGTCAGGGAGGAGGACAGCCCCAGCATTTT.

The chain carries TRBV9 and TRBJ2-7; TRBD2 agrees at 7 bases. This CDR3 is built from 15 residues. Per germline, CDR1 SGDLS and CDR2 YYNGEE. Germline trimming cut 4 bases from V and 1 base from J; bases unmatched to any gene: 8. This chain's CDR3 is CASSQGTSASYEQYF. In DNA, the CDR3 is TGTGCCAGCAGCCAGGGCACTAGCGCATCCTACGAGCAGTACTTC. The full variable domain, completed using reference TRBV9 and TRBJ2-7, is DSGVTQTPKHLITATGQRVTLRCSPRSGDLSVYWYQQSLDQGLQFLIQYYNGEERAKGNILERFSAQQFPDLHSELNLSSLELGDSALYFCASSQGTSASYEQYFGPGTRLTVT.

This chain joins TRBV11-2 and TRBJ2-7; D gene unclear. CDR3 length equals 11 residues. Germline V gene lookup returns CDR1 SGHAT and CDR2 FQNNGV. The V gene lost 1 base and the J gene lost 7 bases, with 5 bases spanning the gap. The chain's CDR3 is CASSLVSEQYF. CDR3 in DNA: TGTGCCAGCAGCTTAGTATCGGAGCAGTACTTC.

The chain links TRBV10-3 to TRBJ1-1; TRBD1 matches at 9 bases. CDR3 size: 15 residues. CDR1 ENHRY and CDR2 SYGVKD come from the germline V gene. After removal of 6 bases from V and 6 bases from J, the junction contained 11 bases not matched to a gene. In nucleotides, the CDR3 is TGTGCCATCAGCCCCGTCGGACAGGGGTCGGCTGAAGCTTTCTTT. Translated: CAISPVGQGSAEAFF.